This TCR beta chain was observed in a study of blood T cell repertoires in COVID-19. Looking at the study overall: Sources were T cells, B-cell-depleted T cells, or PBMCs; the material itself was cDNA or gDNA.

V gave up 3 bases and J gave up 4 bases; unmatched junction bases: 1. This CDR3 is 13 amino acids long. Per germline, CDR1 SGHAT and CDR2 FQNNGV. How the authors handled the data: Estimation of nucleated cell counts was performed using reference gene primer amplification. Only in-frame clones appear in the TCRdb table, and some are missing; sequencing was by immunoSEQ multiplex PCR. That table gives V, J and clone size, and the DNA gave D and trimming. The profile covers some 300,000 clones, with about 90% appearing a single time and less than 3.5% taken by the ten largest. The chain recombines TRBV11-2 with TRBJ2-3; 7 bases line up with TRBD1. Source material: PBMCs or T cells enriched from blood (not recorded which). This clonotype was sampled from a woman in her fifties or sixties who had been exposed to COVID-19. DNA of the CDR3: TGTGCCAGCAGCTTGACAGGGCCAGATACGCAGTATTTT. Encoded protein: CASSLTGPDTQYF.